The 17 T cell receptor beta chains listed next were all sequenced from one sample in a study of blood T cell repertoires in COVID-19. Sequenced by immunoSEQ multiplex PCR; TCRdb stores in-frame clones only, minus some. The data contain about 220,000 clones, almost 85% of them singletons. The sequenced sample consisted of peripheral blood. The receptor source for this set is a woman aged 70-85 years with COVID-19, enrolled during active disease.

The chain uses TRBV7-8 and TRBJ2-3; D possibly corresponds to TRBD2 (5 bases). Germline lookup yields CDR1 SGHVS and CDR2 FQNEAQ. CDR3 length: 16 residues. V dropped 0 bases and J dropped 6 bases, with 16 bases sitting between them. The CDR3 sequence: CASSLALTRKVDTQYF. In DNA form, the CDR3 reads TGTGCCAGCAGCTTAGCGCTTACTAGGAAGGTTGATACGCAGTATTTT.

This clone was seen only a few times. The chain employs TRBV28 and TRBJ1-4; no reliable D call. This CDR3 has 14 residues. In germline, CDR1 is MDHEN, CDR2 SYDVKM. Trimming pared 6 bases from V and 0 bases from J, leaving 8 bases between. CDR3 sequence reads: CASSLPATNEKLFF. The CDR3 DNA reads as TGTGCCAGCAGCCTACCTGCAACTAATGAAAAACTGTTTTTT.

J is TRBJ1-1 and V is TRBV18; D perhaps matches TRBD1 (6 bases). CDR1 is KGHSH, CDR2 LQKENI, per germline. V was shortened by 1 base and J by 5 bases, with 11 bases between the two germline ends. The length of the CDR3 is 14 residues. Here the CDR3 DNA reads TGTGCCAGCTCACCACAGGGGGTTATGACTGAAGCTTTCTTT. Its translation: CASSPQGVMTEAFF.

The CDR3 reads CASRATGTSLSEQYF. In DNA, the CDR3 is TGTGCCAGCAGGGCTACCGGGACTTCCCTCTCGGAGCAGTACTTC. This chain joins TRBV5-4 and TRBJ2-7, with D maybe TRBD2 (6 bases). The germline CDR1 and CDR2 sequences are SGHNT and YYREEE (reference sequence). V was clipped by 5 bases and J by 7 bases, with 22 bases between them. CDR3 length: 15 amino acids.

The chain combines TRBV5-8 with TRBJ1-2; TRBD1 aligns across 8 bases. V lost 4 bases to trimming and J lost 7 bases; unmatched junction nucleotides: 15. CDR1 is SGHTS and CDR2 is YDEGEE in the germline V gene. The CDR3 length is 16 residues. CDR3 sequence reads: CASSPATTGDTGGYTF. For the CDR3, the DNA is TGTGCCAGCAGCCCCGCCACGACAGGGGATACGGGTGGCTACACCTTC.

The chain employs TRBV11-2 and TRBJ1-6; no reliable D call. CDR1 is SGHAT and CDR2 is FQNNGV in the germline V gene. The CDR3 has 15 residues. The germline V and J ends were trimmed by 0 bases and 3 bases, with 6 bases remaining between them. CDR3 nucleotide sequence: TGTGCCAGCAGCTTAGACGGAGACTATAATTCACCCCTCCACTTT. It encodes CASSLDGDYNSPLHF.

The gene calls are TRBV5-1 and TRBJ2-7, with 13 bases fitting TRBD2. J gave up 3 bases and V 4 bases, and 4 bases lay outside the gene matches. Germline CDR1 SGHRS, CDR2 YFSETQ. The CDR3 has 15 amino acids. CDR3 nucleotides: TGCGCCAGCAGCCGGGGACTAGCGGGGTTCTACGAGCAGTACTTC. It is translated as CASSRGLAGFYEQYF.

The CDR3 sequence: CASTSGQRYNSPLHF. The CDR3 coding sequence is TGTGCCAGTACTTCCGGACAGCGCTATAATTCACCCCTCCACTTT. The chain combines TRBV9 with TRBJ1-6, with D maybe TRBD1 (6 bases). Germline-derived CDR1 and CDR2 are SGDLS and YYNGEE. V was shortened by 8 bases and J by 3 bases, with 15 bases between the two germline ends. The CDR3 is 15 amino acids.

This clone was picked up a small number of times. Written as DNA, the CDR3 is TGTGCCAGCAGCGCTATTCCCGGGACAACCTATGGCTACACCTTC. Translation gives CASSAIPGTTYGYTF. V usage is TRBV9 and J usage is TRBJ1-2; possibly TRBD1 for D (6 bases). Trimming took 3 bases from V and 4 from J, leaving 16 bases between them. CDR3 length: 15 amino acids. Per the germline V gene, CDR1 is SGDLS and CDR2 is YYNGEE.

This clone was seen only a few times. The V call is TRBV5-8, the J call TRBJ1-1; 8 bases fit TRBD1. This CDR3 has 16 residues. V gave up 7 bases and J gave up 0 bases; unmatched junction bases: 11. Germline V gives CDR1 SGHTS, CDR2 YDEGEE. The CDR3 DNA reads TGTGCCAGCCGATCAAGGACAGGGCAGATGAACACTGAAGCTTTCTTT. Translating it yields CASRSRTGQMNTEAFF.

The chain couples TRBV7-2 to TRBJ2-1; D possibly corresponds to TRBD2 (5 bases). V was clipped by 3 bases and J by 6 bases, with 18 bases between them. Germline V gene sequence: CDR1 SGHTA, CDR2 FQGNSA. The CDR3 sequence is 16 residues long. The CDR3 DNA reads as TGTGCCAGCAGCTTCCCCCGAGGAGCGGAAACCAATGAGCAGTTCTTC. Amino acid sequence: CASSFPRGAETNEQFF.

The rearrangement uses TRBV11-3 and TRBJ2-2; a weak D match, TRBD1 (6 bases). The germline V gene has CDR1 SGHNT and CDR2 YENEEA. The CDR3 runs to 15 residues. Trimming cost V 3 bases and J 4 bases, with 12 bases left between them. The CDR3 sequence is CASSFRTDLTGELFF. CDR3 sequence (DNA): TGTGCCAGCAGCTTCCGGACAGACCTCACCGGGGAGCTGTTTTTT.

The chain carries TRBV5-1 and TRBJ1-6; 7 positions match TRBD1. V lost 5 bases to trimming and J lost 10 bases; unmatched junction nucleotides: 3. Germline assignment: CDR1 SGHRS and CDR2 YFSETQ. The CDR3 length is 12 residues. In DNA form, the CDR3 reads TGCGCCAGCAGAACGGGACAGTCACCCCTCCACTTT. It codes for CASRTGQSPLHF.

The genes are TRBV11-2 and TRBJ1-4, with D maybe TRBD1 (5 bases). Trimming removed 4 bases at V and 4 bases at J, with 13 bases between. CDR3 length: 15 amino acids. The germline CDR1 and CDR2 sequences are SGHAT and FQNNGV. CDR3 loop: CASSSWGGGNEKLFF. The CDR3 DNA reads TGTGCCAGCAGCTCCTGGGGGGGAGGTAATGAAAAACTGTTTTTT. Combining the CDR3 with reference TRBV11-2 and TRBJ1-4 gives the whole variable domain EAGVAQSPRYKIIEKRQSVAFWCNPISGHATLYWYQQILGQGPKLLIQFQNNGVVDDSQLPKDRFSAERLKGVDSTLKIQPAKLEDSAVYLCASSSWGGGNEKLFFGSGTQLSVL.

This clone was seen more than once but under ten times. The V call is TRBV7-9, the J call TRBJ1-5; TRBD1 matches at 8 bases. Germline V gene data show CDR1 as SEHNR and CDR2 as FQNEAQ (reference sequence). The CDR3 consists of 15 residues. Trimming at V came to 2 bases and at J to 3 bases, leaving 3 bases not matched to a gene. The CDR3 sequence is CASSLQGAANQPQHF. CDR3 nucleotide sequence: TGTGCCAGCAGCTTACAGGGGGCCGCCAATCAGCCCCAGCATTTT.

The chain uses TRBV7-9 and TRBJ2-7; tentatively, D is TRBD1 (6 bases). The germline V gene has CDR1 SEHNR and CDR2 FQNEAQ (reference sequence). The V gene lost 5 bases and the J gene lost 0 bases, with 11 bases spanning the gap. The CDR3 sequence is 14 residues long. CDR3 nucleotides: TGTGCCAGCAGCCTAGGACAGTCCTCCTACGAGCAGTACTTC. Translated: CASSLGQSSYEQYF.

The rearrangement joins TRBV5-6 to TRBJ2-7, with 8 bases fitting TRBD2. CDR3 size: 16 residues. Germline lookup yields CDR1 SGHDT and CDR2 YYEEEE. With V trimmed by 0 bases and J by 2 bases, 7 bases remained unmatched. The chain's CDR3 is CASSLAGSGSPYEQYF. The CDR3 DNA reads as TGTGCCAGCAGCTTGGCAGGCAGCGGGAGCCCCTACGAGCAGTACTTC.